The rows below give T cell receptor beta chains drawn from one sample of a study of shared clonotypes between healthy human individuals. The protocol was immunoSEQ multiplex PCR, while the TCRdb copy is restricted to in-frame clones and leaves out a portion. The data show just over 2,000,000 clones, over 85% seen once. Sequencing used naive CD4+ T cells sorted from blood. These receptors all come from a man younger than 35 in good health. Each CDR3 is given with its conserved first and last residue. D genes are given only for firm matches. The size field is filled for only some rows; it gives once, few, many or a size class.

d_gene: -; abundance: -; v_gene: TRBV7-8; j_gene: TRBJ1-1; CDR3nt: TGTGCCAGCAGCTTAGGGGCAGGGGTTAAGACTGAAGCTTTCTTT; CDR3aa: CASSLGAGVKTEAFF
d_gene: -; abundance: -; v_gene: TRBV5-1; j_gene: TRBJ2-5; CDR3nt: TGCGCCAGCAGCTTGCGGGGGTCCCAAGAGACCCAGTACTTC; CDR3aa: CASSLRGSQETQYF
d_gene: -; abundance: -; v_gene: TRBV5-1; j_gene: TRBJ2-2; CDR3nt: TGCGCCAGCAGCTTGGTTCAAGACTTCACCGGGGAGCTGTTTTTT; CDR3aa: CASSLVQDFTGELFF
d_gene: -; abundance: few; v_gene: TRBV10-3; j_gene: TRBJ1-2; CDR3nt: TGTGCCATCGGGGGAGGTAGCTATGGCTACACCTTC; CDR3aa: CAIGGGSYGYTF
d_gene: TRBD1; abundance: -; v_gene: TRBV18; j_gene: TRBJ2-1; CDR3nt: TGTGCCAGCTCACGACAGGGCCAGGGCTCCTACAATGAGCAGTTCTTC; CDR3aa: CASSRQGQGSYNEQFF
d_gene: -; abundance: -; v_gene: TRBV7-9; j_gene: TRBJ1-1; CDR3nt: TGTGCCAGCAGCTTAGTGTCTTTGAACACTGAAGCTTTCTTT; CDR3aa: CASSLVSLNTEAFF
d_gene: TRBD2; abundance: -; v_gene: TRBV7-9; j_gene: TRBJ2-5; CDR3nt: TGTGCCAGCAGCCCCCACCTCAAGCGGGAGCCATCCCAAGAGACCCAGTACTTC; CDR3aa: CASSPHLKREPSQETQYF
d_gene: TRBD1; abundance: -; v_gene: TRBV10-3; j_gene: TRBJ1-2; CDR3nt: TGTGCCATCAAGAGACAGGGCATTGCTAACTATGGCTACACCTTC; CDR3aa: CAIKRQGIANYGYTF
d_gene: TRBD2; abundance: -; v_gene: TRBV30; j_gene: TRBJ2-3; CDR3nt: TGTGCCTGGAGTGTCTCCAGGGAAATAGGTTCACGGGAGGGCCGAACAGATACGCAGTATTTT; CDR3aa: CAWSVSREIGSREGRTDTQYF
d_gene: TRBD1; abundance: -; v_gene: TRBV18; j_gene: TRBJ1-2; CDR3nt: TGTGCCAGCTCACCTACGGCGGGACAGGGGGCTCACTATGGCTACACCTTC; CDR3aa: CASSPTAGQGAHYGYTF
d_gene: -; abundance: once; v_gene: TRBV28; j_gene: TRBJ1-1; CDR3nt: TGTGCCAGCAGTTTAAAACCCGACAGCCTGAACACTGAAGCTTTCTTT; CDR3aa: CASSLKPDSLNTEAFF
d_gene: TRBD1; abundance: few; v_gene: TRBV19; j_gene: TRBJ1-6; CDR3nt: TGTGCCAGTAGTATTATGGGACAGAAGATAGGTTCACCCCTCCACTTT; CDR3aa: CASSIMGQKIGSPLHF
d_gene: TRBD1; abundance: -; v_gene: TRBV9; j_gene: TRBJ1-2; CDR3nt: TGTGCCAGCAGCGGTCCGGGACAGAACGGGGATGGCTACACCTTC; CDR3aa: CASSGPGQNGDGYTF
d_gene: TRBD2; abundance: -; v_gene: TRBV7-2; j_gene: TRBJ2-7; CDR3nt: TGTGCCAGCAGCCGGACTAGCGTAAATACCTACGAGCAGTACTTC; CDR3aa: CASSRTSVNTYEQYF
d_gene: -; abundance: -; v_gene: TRBV18; j_gene: TRBJ2-7; CDR3nt: TGTGCCAGCTCACCACCGGGGGGGGGCTCCAAGGAGCAGTACTTC; CDR3aa: CASSPPGGGSKEQYF
d_gene: -; abundance: -; v_gene: TRBV4-3; j_gene: TRBJ1-2; CDR3nt: TGCGCCAGCAGCCAAGAAAACGGCTTCGCTGGCTACACCTTC; CDR3aa: CASSQENGFAGYTF
d_gene: -; abundance: once; v_gene: TRBV2; j_gene: TRBJ2-5; CDR3nt: TGTGCCAGCAGAGGAGGACAGCAAGAGACCCAGTACTTC; CDR3aa: CASRGGQQETQYF
d_gene: -; abundance: -; v_gene: TRBV28; j_gene: TRBJ1-2; CDR3nt: TGTGCCAGCAGTTTTGGAGCTAACTATGGCTACACCTTC; CDR3aa: CASSFGANYGYTF
d_gene: -; abundance: -; v_gene: TRBV7-2; j_gene: TRBJ2-2; CDR3nt: TGTGCCAGCCGGCCTCGGGAGAACACCGGGGAGCTGTTTTTT; CDR3aa: CASRPRENTGELFF
d_gene: -; abundance: -; v_gene: TRBV2; j_gene: TRBJ2-7; CDR3nt: TGTGCCAGCACCGGGGGAGTCGAGCAGTACTTC; CDR3aa: CASTGGVEQYF
d_gene: -; abundance: -; v_gene: TRBV11-2; j_gene: TRBJ2-5; CDR3nt: TGTGCCAGCAACCAAGGGGGGGCGATCCAAGAGACCCAGTACTTC; CDR3aa: CASNQGGAIQETQYF
d_gene: -; abundance: -; v_gene: TRBV9; j_gene: TRBJ1-2; CDR3nt: TGTGCCAGCAGCCCCCCCCAGGTCCATGGCTACACCTTC; CDR3aa: CASSPPQVHGYTF
d_gene: -; abundance: -; v_gene: TRBV19; j_gene: TRBJ1-2; CDR3nt: TGTGCCAGTAGTATAGCGGTTCTTCCTAACTATGGCTACACCTTC; CDR3aa: CASSIAVLPNYGYTF
d_gene: -; abundance: -; v_gene: TRBV2; j_gene: TRBJ2-6; CDR3nt: TGTGCCAGCAAGCGTGGGGCTGGGGCCAACGTCCTGACTTTC; CDR3aa: CASKRGAGANVLTF
d_gene: -; abundance: once; v_gene: TRBV19; j_gene: TRBJ1-2; CDR3nt: TGTGCCAGTACCCCGGCGGGTCTCTATGGCTACACCTTC; CDR3aa: CASTPAGLYGYTF
d_gene: -; abundance: -; v_gene: TRBV9; j_gene: TRBJ2-7; CDR3nt: TGTGCCAGCAGCGTATTCCCCAGGGACGAGCAGTACTTC; CDR3aa: CASSVFPRDEQYF
d_gene: -; abundance: -; v_gene: TRBV5-1; j_gene: TRBJ2-3; CDR3nt: TGCGCCAGCAGCTTAAGGACAGATAGCACAGATACGCAGTATTTT; CDR3aa: CASSLRTDSTDTQYF
d_gene: -; abundance: -; v_gene: TRBV5-4; j_gene: TRBJ1-1; CDR3nt: TGTGCCAGCAGCACGCAGGAGACCACTGAAGCTTTCTTT; CDR3aa: CASSTQETTEAFF
d_gene: -; abundance: -; v_gene: TRBV28; j_gene: TRBJ1-1; CDR3nt: TGTGCCAGCAGTTTACCCGATACAGGGAACACTGAAGCTTTCTTT; CDR3aa: CASSLPDTGNTEAFF
d_gene: -; abundance: -; v_gene: TRBV30; j_gene: TRBJ2-1; CDR3nt: TGTGCCTGGAGTGTAAGTTACAATGAGCAGTTCTTC; CDR3aa: CAWSVSYNEQFF
d_gene: TRBD1; abundance: -; v_gene: TRBV18; j_gene: TRBJ2-5; CDR3nt: TGTGCCAGCTCACCCAGGGGGTTGTACCAAGAGACCCAGTACTTC; CDR3aa: CASSPRGLYQETQYF
d_gene: -; abundance: -; v_gene: TRBV9; j_gene: TRBJ1-1; CDR3nt: TGTGCCAGCAGCCCCCAGGGGCAGGGTCGGACTGAAGCTTTCTTT; CDR3aa: CASSPQGQGRTEAFF
d_gene: TRBD1; abundance: once; v_gene: TRBV30; j_gene: TRBJ1-5; CDR3nt: TGTGCCTGGAGTGCTACGGGACAGGGGATCAATCAGCCCCAGCATTTT; CDR3aa: CAWSATGQGINQPQHF
d_gene: -; abundance: -; v_gene: TRBV28; j_gene: TRBJ1-1; CDR3nt: TGTGCCAGCAGTTTAAACAGGGACACTGAAGCTTTCTTT; CDR3aa: CASSLNRDTEAFF
d_gene: -; abundance: -; v_gene: TRBV6-5; j_gene: TRBJ2-7; CDR3nt: TGTGCCAGCAGTGGGCAGGGATCCTACGAGCAGTACTTC; CDR3aa: CASSGQGSYEQYF
d_gene: -; abundance: -; v_gene: TRBV28; j_gene: TRBJ1-1; CDR3nt: TGTGCCAGCAGTTTCACCCAAGGGGTGAGGGAAGACACTGAAGCTTTCTTT; CDR3aa: CASSFTQGVREDTEAFF
d_gene: TRBD1; abundance: -; v_gene: TRBV9; j_gene: TRBJ2-7; CDR3nt: TGTGCCAGCACCCAGGGACAGGGCTCCTACGAGCAGTACTTC; CDR3aa: CASTQGQGSYEQYF
d_gene: -; abundance: -; v_gene: TRBV5-4; j_gene: TRBJ2-3; CDR3nt: TGTGCCAGCAGTTATAGCACAGATACGCAGTATTTT; CDR3aa: CASSYSTDTQYF
d_gene: -; abundance: -; v_gene: TRBV27; j_gene: TRBJ1-2; CDR3nt: TGTGCCAGCAGACGCGGAACCCCCTATGGCTACACCTTC; CDR3aa: CASRRGTPYGYTF
d_gene: -; abundance: once; v_gene: TRBV5-1; j_gene: TRBJ2-7; CDR3nt: TGCGCCAGCAGCCCGGGGGACCCCTACGAGCAGTACTTC; CDR3aa: CASSPGDPYEQYF
d_gene: -; abundance: -; v_gene: TRBV10-3; j_gene: TRBJ2-7; CDR3nt: TGTGCCATCAATTGGACGGCATACGAGCAGTACTTC; CDR3aa: CAINWTAYEQYF
d_gene: TRBD1; abundance: -; v_gene: TRBV5-1; j_gene: TRBJ1-2; CDR3nt: TGCGCCAGCAGCTTGGAAGGGGGCCTCTATGGCTACACCTTC; CDR3aa: CASSLEGGLYGYTF
d_gene: -; abundance: many; v_gene: TRBV29-1; j_gene: TRBJ1-3; CDR3nt: TGCAGCGTAGAACCGGGCTCTGGAAACACCATATATTTT; CDR3aa: CSVEPGSGNTIYF
d_gene: -; abundance: -; v_gene: TRBV6-5; j_gene: TRBJ2-5; CDR3nt: TGTGCCAGCAGCCGTCGGACCCACCAAGAGACCCAGTACTTC; CDR3aa: CASSRRTHQETQYF
d_gene: -; abundance: -; v_gene: TRBV6-5; j_gene: TRBJ2-5; CDR3nt: TGTGCCAGCAGGCGTCGGACAGATCAAGAGACCCAGTACTTC; CDR3aa: CASRRRTDQETQYF
d_gene: -; abundance: -; v_gene: TRBV29-1; j_gene: TRBJ2-3; CDR3nt: TGCAGCGTTGAGGCGGGGACAGATACGCAGTATTTT; CDR3aa: CSVEAGTDTQYF
d_gene: -; abundance: -; v_gene: TRBV7-2; j_gene: TRBJ2-7; CDR3nt: TGTGCCAGCAGCCCGGGGATCTACGAGCAGTACTTC; CDR3aa: CASSPGIYEQYF
d_gene: -; abundance: -; v_gene: TRBV6-1; j_gene: TRBJ1-1; CDR3nt: TGTGCCAGCAGTGAGCGCTCGAGGGTAATAACTGAAGCTTTCTTT; CDR3aa: CASSERSRVITEAFF
d_gene: -; abundance: -; v_gene: TRBV5-1; j_gene: TRBJ1-1; CDR3nt: TGCGCCAGCAGCCCCTCTGAGAACACTGAAGCTTTCTTT; CDR3aa: CASSPSENTEAFF
d_gene: TRBD1; abundance: -; v_gene: TRBV19; j_gene: TRBJ2-2; CDR3nt: TGTGCCAGTGCTGGACAGGGAAACACCGGGGAGCTGTTTTTT; CDR3aa: CASAGQGNTGELFF
d_gene: TRBD1; abundance: -; v_gene: TRBV5-1; j_gene: TRBJ2-7; CDR3nt: TGCGCCAGCAGACGCGACAGGGGTCCCTACGAGCAGTACTTC; CDR3aa: CASRRDRGPYEQYF